One sample yielded the 11 T cell receptor beta chains listed below, sequenced in a study of T cell responses to AZD1222 COVID-19 vaccine. The data were produced by immunoSEQ multiplex PCR, yet TCRdb's version contains in-frame clones alone and is incomplete. This table holds approximately 88,000 clones, about 92% found once. The starting material was peripheral blood, obtained on day 0 of AZD1222 vaccination. The source is an adult in good health.

V and J are TRBV7-9 and TRBJ2-3; TRBD2 matches at 9 bases. V was clipped by 8 bases and J by 2 bases; unmatched bases: 8. The CDR3 extends over 15 amino acids. Germline CDR1 reads SEHNR; CDR2 reads FQNEAQ (reference sequence). The CDR3 DNA reads as TGTGCCAGCTCTGGGCTAGCGGGATACACAGATACGCAGTATTTT. Translating it yields CASSGLAGYTDTQYF.

The chain uses TRBV18 and TRBJ2-2; D unresolved. Deletions cut 3 bases from V and 7 bases from J, with 9 bases between. The germline V gene has CDR1 KGHSH and CDR2 LQKENI. The CDR3 is 13 residues long. CDR3 sequence (DNA): TGTGCCAGCTCACCGCCAGCTAACGGGGAGCTGTTTTTT. Protein: CASSPPANGELFF.

This chain joins TRBV5-1 and TRBJ2-7; a weak D match, TRBD2 (5 bases). CDR1 and CDR2 from the germline V gene are SGHRS and YFSETQ. This CDR3 contains 12 residues. Trimming stripped 4 bases from V and 5 bases from J, with 10 bases between. The CDR3 region is CASSHPGDEQYF. In nucleotides, the CDR3 is TGCGCCAGCAGCCACCCCGGGGACGAGCAGTACTTC.

The chain employs TRBV5-1 and TRBJ2-1, with D tentatively TRBD2 (5 bases). V lost 0 bases to trimming and J lost 4 bases, with 17 bases between them. The germline CDR1 and CDR2 sequences are SGHRS and YFSETQ. The CDR3 spans 17 residues. CDR3 nucleotide sequence: TGCGCCAGCAGCTTGGGGTCGCGCAGCGGAGATTACAATGAGCAGTTCTTC. Protein sequence: CASSLGSRSGDYNEQFF. Based on the CDR3 plus reference TRBV5-1 and TRBJ2-1, the full variable domain is KAGVTQTPRYLIKTRGQQVTLSCSPISGHRSVSWYQQTPGQGLQFLFEYFSETQRNKGNFPGRFSGRQFSNSRSEMNVSTLELGDSALYLCASSLGSRSGDYNEQFFGPGTRLTVL.

This clone was observed once. CDR3 sequence: CASSFGAYEQYF. CDR3 DNA: TGTGCCAGCAGCTTTGGGGCCTACGAGCAGTACTTC. This chain joins TRBV5-6 and TRBJ2-7; D uncertain. The CDR3 extends over 12 amino acids. V gave up 2 bases and J gave up 2 bases, with 5 bases separating them. Germline V lookup: CDR1 SGHDT, CDR2 YYEEEE.

The rearrangement links TRBV27 to TRBJ2-3, with a possible D match to TRBD1 (6 bases). The germline V and J ends were trimmed by 6 bases and 2 bases, with 18 bases remaining between them. CDR1 is MNHEY and CDR2 is SMNVEV in the germline V gene (reference sequence). The CDR3 extends over 16 amino acids. As DNA, the CDR3 is TGTGCCAGCAGCCCTTACAGGGTTAGGTCCACAGATACGCAGTATTTT. The encoded protein is CASSPYRVRSTDTQYF.

This chain joins TRBV28 and TRBJ2-6; D call uncertain. This CDR3 is built from 14 residues. V was trimmed by 8 bases and J by 4 bases, leaving 12 bases between them. Germline V gene sequence: CDR1 MDHEN, CDR2 SYDVKM. Written as DNA, the CDR3 is TGTGCCAGCCGATCCCATTCCGGGGCCAACGTCCTGACTTTC. Protein product: CASRSHSGANVLTF.

The J gene is TRBJ2-7, the V gene TRBV7-2; 9 bases map to TRBD1. Germline CDR1 SGHTA, CDR2 FQGNSA. Trimming cost V 3 bases and J 4 bases; bases outside gene matches: 10. This CDR3 has 16 residues. CDR3 DNA: TGTGCCAGCAGCTTGGGACAGGGATTCCGACTATACGAGCAGTACTTC. Translating gives CASSLGQGFRLYEQYF. Combining the CDR3 with reference TRBV7-2 and TRBJ2-7 gives the whole variable domain GAGVSQSPSNKVTEKGKDVELRCDPISGHTALYWYRQSLGQGLEFLIYFQGNSAPDKSGLPSDRFSAERTGGSVSTLTIQRTQQEDSAVYLCASSLGQGFRLYEQYFGPGTRLTVT.

The chain couples TRBV27 to TRBJ1-6; D remains ambiguous. The CDR3 consists of 13 residues. In germline, CDR1 is MNHEY, CDR2 SMNVEV (reference sequence). With 0 bases removed from V and 8 bases from J, the gap between germline ends came to 5 bases. The CDR3 loop is CASSLSHYSPLHF. DNA of the CDR3: TGTGCCAGCAGTTTATCACATTATTCACCCCTCCACTTT.

V and J are TRBV19 and TRBJ2-2; the match to TRBD2 covers 9 bases. V dropped 5 bases and J dropped 8; count of bases not matched to a gene: 6. The CDR3 runs 14 residues. In germline, CDR1 is LNHDA, CDR2 SQIVND (reference sequence). DNA for the CDR3: TGTGCCAGTAGTGGGCTAGCGGGAATGGGGGAGCTGTTTTTT. It yields the protein CASSGLAGMGELFF. Based on the CDR3 plus reference TRBV19 and TRBJ2-2, the full variable domain is DGGITQSPKYLFRKEGQNVTLSCEQNLNHDAMYWYRQDPGQGLRLIYYSQIVNDFQKGDIAEGYSVSREKKESFPLTVTSAQKNPTAFYLCASSGLAGMGELFFGEGSRLTVL.

The V and J genes are TRBV28 and TRBJ1-4; possibly TRBD1 for D (6 bases). CDR3 size: 13 residues. Trimming removed 8 bases from V and 7 bases from J, with 14 bases in between. Per germline, CDR1 MDHEN and CDR2 SYDVKM. CDR3 DNA sequence: TGTGCCAGCGAGGACAGAAATCGTGAAAAACTGTTTTTT. It translates to CASEDRNREKLFF.